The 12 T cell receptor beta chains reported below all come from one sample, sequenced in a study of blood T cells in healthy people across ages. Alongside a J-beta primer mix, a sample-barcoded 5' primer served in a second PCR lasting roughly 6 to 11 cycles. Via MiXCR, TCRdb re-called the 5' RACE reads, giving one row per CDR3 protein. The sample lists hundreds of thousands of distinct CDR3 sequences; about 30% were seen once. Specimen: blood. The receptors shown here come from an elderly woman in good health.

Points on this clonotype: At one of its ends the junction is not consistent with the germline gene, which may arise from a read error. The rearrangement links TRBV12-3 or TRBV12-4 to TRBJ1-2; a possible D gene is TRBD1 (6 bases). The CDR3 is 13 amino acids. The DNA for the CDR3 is TGTGCCAGCAGTTTGCGAGAGGACAGTGGCTACACCTTT. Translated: CASSLREDSGYTF.

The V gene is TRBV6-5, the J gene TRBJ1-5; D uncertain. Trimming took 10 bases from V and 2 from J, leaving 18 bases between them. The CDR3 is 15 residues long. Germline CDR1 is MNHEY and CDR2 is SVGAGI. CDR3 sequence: CATQNGVGGNQPQHF. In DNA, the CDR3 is TGTGCCACCCAAAATGGGGTCGGCGGCAATCAGCCCCAGCATTTT.

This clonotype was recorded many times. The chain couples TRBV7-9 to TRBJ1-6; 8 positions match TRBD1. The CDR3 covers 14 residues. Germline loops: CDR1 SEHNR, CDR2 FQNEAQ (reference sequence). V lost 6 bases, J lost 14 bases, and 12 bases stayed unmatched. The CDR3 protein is CASRPGTGATALHF. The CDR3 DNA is TGTGCCAGCAGGCCTGGGACAGGCGCGACCGCCCTCCACTTT.

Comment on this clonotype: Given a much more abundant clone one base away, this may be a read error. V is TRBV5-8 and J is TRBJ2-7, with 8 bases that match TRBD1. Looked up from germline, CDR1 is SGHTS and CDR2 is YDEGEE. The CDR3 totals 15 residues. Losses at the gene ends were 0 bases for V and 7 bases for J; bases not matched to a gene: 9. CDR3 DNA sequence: TGTGCCAGCAGCTTGGAGGGGACAGGCGACAATGAGCAGTACTTC. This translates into CASSLEGTGDNEQYF.

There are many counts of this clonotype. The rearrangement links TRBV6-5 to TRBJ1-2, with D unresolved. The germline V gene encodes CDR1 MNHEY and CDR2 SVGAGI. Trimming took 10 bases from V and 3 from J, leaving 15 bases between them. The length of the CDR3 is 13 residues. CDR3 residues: CAIKRGEDYGYTF. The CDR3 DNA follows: TGTGCCATCAAGCGGGGAGAGGACTATGGCTACACCTTC.

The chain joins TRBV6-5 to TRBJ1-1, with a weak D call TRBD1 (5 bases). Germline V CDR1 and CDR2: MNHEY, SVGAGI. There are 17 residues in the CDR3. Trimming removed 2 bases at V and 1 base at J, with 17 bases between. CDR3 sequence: CASSYLGAGMGNTEAFF. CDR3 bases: TGTGCCAGCAGTTACCTCGGGGCAGGGATGGGGAACACTGAAGCTTTCTTT.

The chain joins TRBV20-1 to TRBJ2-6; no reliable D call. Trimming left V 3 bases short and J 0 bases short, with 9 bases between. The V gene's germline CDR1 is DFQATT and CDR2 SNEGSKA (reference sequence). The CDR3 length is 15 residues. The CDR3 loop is CSARSQSSGANVLTF. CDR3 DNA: TGCAGTGCTAGGAGCCAAAGCTCTGGGGCCAACGTCCTGACTTTC.

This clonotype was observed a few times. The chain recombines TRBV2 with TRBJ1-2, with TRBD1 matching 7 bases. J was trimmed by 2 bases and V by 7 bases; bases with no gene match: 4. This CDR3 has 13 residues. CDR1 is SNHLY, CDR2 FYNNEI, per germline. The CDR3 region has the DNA TGTGCCAGCATCGAGGACAGGAACTATGGCTACACCTTC. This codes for CASIEDRNYGYTF.

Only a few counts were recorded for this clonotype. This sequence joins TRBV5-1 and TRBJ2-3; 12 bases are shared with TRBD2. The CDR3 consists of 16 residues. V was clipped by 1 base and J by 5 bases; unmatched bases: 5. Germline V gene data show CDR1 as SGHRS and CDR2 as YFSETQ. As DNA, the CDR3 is TGCGCCAGCAGCTTGTCGCTAGCGGGGGGGCTAGATACGCAGTATTTT. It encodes CASSLSLAGGLDTQYF.

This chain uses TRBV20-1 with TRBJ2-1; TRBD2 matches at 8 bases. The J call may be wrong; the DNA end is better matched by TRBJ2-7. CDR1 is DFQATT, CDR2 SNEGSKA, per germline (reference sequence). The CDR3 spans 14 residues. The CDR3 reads CSARPPRGGYEQYF. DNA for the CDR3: TGCAGTGCTAGACCTCCCCGGGGGGGATACGAGCAGTACTTC.

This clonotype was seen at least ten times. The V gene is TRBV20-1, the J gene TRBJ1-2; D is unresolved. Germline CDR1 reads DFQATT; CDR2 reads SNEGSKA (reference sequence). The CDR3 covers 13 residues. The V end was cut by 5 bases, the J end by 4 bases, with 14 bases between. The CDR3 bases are TGCAGTGCTCGACATACTTATCTCTATGGCTACACCTTC. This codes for CSARHTYLYGYTF.

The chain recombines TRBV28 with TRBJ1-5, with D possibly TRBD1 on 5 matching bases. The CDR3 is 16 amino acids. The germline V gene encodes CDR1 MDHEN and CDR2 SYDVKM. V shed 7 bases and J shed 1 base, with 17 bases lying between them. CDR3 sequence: CASTPQGPGSNQPQHF. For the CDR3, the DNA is TGTGCCAGCACTCCCCAGGGTCCTGGGAGCAATCAGCCCCAGCATTTT.